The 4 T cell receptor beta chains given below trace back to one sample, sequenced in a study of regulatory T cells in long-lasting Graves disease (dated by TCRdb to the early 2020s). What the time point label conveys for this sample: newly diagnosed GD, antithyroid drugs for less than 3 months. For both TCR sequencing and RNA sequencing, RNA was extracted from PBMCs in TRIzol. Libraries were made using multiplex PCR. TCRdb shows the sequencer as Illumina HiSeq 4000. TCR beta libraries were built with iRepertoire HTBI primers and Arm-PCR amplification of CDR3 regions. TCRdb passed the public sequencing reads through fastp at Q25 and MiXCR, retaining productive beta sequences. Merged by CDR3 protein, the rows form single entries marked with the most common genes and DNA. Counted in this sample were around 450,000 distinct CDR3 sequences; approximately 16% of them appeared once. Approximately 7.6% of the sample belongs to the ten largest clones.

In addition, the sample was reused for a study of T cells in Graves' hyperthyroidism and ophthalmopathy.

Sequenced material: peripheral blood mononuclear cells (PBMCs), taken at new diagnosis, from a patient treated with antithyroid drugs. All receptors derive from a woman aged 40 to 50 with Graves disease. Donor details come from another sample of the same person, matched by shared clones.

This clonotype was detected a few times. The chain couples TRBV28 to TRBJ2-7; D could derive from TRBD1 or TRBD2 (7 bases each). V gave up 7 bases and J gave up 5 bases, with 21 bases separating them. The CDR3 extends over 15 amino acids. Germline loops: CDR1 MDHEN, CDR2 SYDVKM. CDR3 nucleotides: TGTGCCAGCACCCCACCTCGCAGGGGGAGGGACGAGCAGTACTTC. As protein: CASTPPRRGRDEQYF.

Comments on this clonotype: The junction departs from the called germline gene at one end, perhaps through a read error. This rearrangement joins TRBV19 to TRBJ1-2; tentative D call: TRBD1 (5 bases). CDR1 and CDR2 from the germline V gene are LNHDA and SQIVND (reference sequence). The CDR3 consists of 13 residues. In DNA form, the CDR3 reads TGTGCCAGCAGTAACGGGGACCTCTATGGCTACACCTTC. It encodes CASSNGDLYGYTF.

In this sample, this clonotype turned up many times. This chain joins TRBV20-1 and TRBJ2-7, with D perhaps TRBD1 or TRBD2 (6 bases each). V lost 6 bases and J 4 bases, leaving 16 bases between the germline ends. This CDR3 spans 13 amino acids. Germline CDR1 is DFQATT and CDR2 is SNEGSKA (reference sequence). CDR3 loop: CSAWRGHTYEQYF. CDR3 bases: TGCAGTGCCTGGCGGGGACACACATACGAGCAGTACTTC.

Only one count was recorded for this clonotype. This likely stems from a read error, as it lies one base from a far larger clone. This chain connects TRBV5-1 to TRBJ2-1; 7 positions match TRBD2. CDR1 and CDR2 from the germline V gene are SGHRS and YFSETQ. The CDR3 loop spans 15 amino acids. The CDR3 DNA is TGCGCCAGCAGCTTGGAGGACGGGAGGTCGGAGACCCAGCACTTC. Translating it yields CASSLEDGRSETQHF.